This TCR beta chain was documented in a study of PD-1 blockade in classical Hodgkin lymphoma. Notes on the study in general: Whereas CD4+ TCR diversity had risen significantly by C4D1, CD8+ TCR diversity had not. As was reported, newly diagnosed patients showed lower baseline TCR diversity than healthy donors did. Partial responders and progressors had significantly lower baseline TCR diversity.

Germline V gene data show CDR1 as LGHNT and CDR2 as FRNRAP. J gave up 5 bases and V 2 bases, and 12 bases lay outside the gene matches. The length of the CDR3 is 17 residues. Comment on this clone: Its antigen is as yet unknown.

Each patient's relapse followed autologous stem cell transplantation, and brentuximab vedotin exposure varied. The repertoire was sequenced with immunoSEQ multiplex PCR; TCRdb's copy has only in-frame clones and lacks some. The data contain more than 90,000 clones, roughly 79% of them singletons. The chain carries TRBV12-5 and TRBJ2-3; 8 bases align to TRBD1. The sequence was collected from a human donor with classical Hodgkin lymphoma. The input for sequencing was peripheral blood mononuclear cells (PBMCs), taken before the second cycle of nivolumab. The CDR3 region is CASGLRTGYPQGDTQYF. CDR3 in DNA: TGTGCTAGTGGTTTGCGGACAGGGTATCCGCAGGGAGATACGCAGTATTTT.